This TCR beta chain was profiled in a study of tumor-infiltrating lymphocytes in primary liver carcinoma. Unsorted whole blood served as the source of blood RNA, and germline DNA was extracted as well. With a constant-region primer, TCR beta cDNA was made from approximately 510 ng of total RNA. Three nested multiplex PCR rounds of slightly modified ARM-PCR generated TCR beta libraries. The first two PCR rounds used TRBV1-TRBV30 forward primers with a C-beta reverse primer, about 10 cycles each. TCRdb processed the multiplex PCR reads anew with MiXCR; each CDR3 protein has one entry. The repertoire holds approximately 330,000 distinct CDR3 sequences, with 65% as singletons. This clonotype was observed many times. CDR1 and CDR2 from the germline V gene are SGHAT and FQNNGV. Trimming pared 5 bases from V and 1 base from J, leaving 9 bases between. The CDR3 covers 13 residues.

The sequencing sample was made of peripheral blood. The chain recombines TRBV11-2 with TRBJ2-7; perhaps TRBD1 as D (5 bases). The receptor was derived from a man aged 35 to 55 with primary liver carcinoma and hepatitis B virus infection. The CDR3 here is CASSHGQSYEQYF. The DNA for the CDR3 is TGTGCCAGCAGCCACGGACAATCCTACGAGCAGTACTTC.